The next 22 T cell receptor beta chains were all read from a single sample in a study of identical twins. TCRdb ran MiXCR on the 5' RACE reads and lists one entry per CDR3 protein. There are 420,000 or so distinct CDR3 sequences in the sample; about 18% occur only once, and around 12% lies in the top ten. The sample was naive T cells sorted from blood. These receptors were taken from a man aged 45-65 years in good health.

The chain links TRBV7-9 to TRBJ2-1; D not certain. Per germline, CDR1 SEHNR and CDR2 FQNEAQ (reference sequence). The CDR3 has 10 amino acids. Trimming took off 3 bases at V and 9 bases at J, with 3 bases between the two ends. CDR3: CASSFVEQFF. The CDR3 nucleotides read TGTGCCAGCAGCTTCGTTGAGCAGTTCTTC.

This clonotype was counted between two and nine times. CDR3 amino acids: CASSLGGTSGGTDTQYF. The CDR3 DNA sequence: TGCGCCAGCAGCTTGGGAGGGACTAGCGGGGGAACAGATACGCAGTATTTT. The chain joins TRBV5-1 to TRBJ2-3, with TRBD2 matching 14 bases. Trimming at V came to 0 bases and at J to 3 bases, leaving 3 bases not matched to a gene. This CDR3 has 17 amino acids. CDR1 is SGHRS, CDR2 YFSETQ, per germline.

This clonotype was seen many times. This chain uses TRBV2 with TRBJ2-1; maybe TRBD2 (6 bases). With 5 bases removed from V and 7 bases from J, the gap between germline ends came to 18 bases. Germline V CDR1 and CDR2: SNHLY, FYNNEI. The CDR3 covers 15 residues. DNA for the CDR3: TGTGCCAGCAGTTACGCTTGGGGGGAGATGAATGAGCAGTTCTTC. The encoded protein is CASSYAWGEMNEQFF.

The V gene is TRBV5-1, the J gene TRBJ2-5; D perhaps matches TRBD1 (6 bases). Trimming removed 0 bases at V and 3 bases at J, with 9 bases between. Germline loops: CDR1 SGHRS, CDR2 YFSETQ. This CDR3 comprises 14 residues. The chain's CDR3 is CASSLAAGEETQYF. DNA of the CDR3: TGCGCCAGCAGCTTGGCGGCAGGGGAAGAGACCCAGTACTTC.

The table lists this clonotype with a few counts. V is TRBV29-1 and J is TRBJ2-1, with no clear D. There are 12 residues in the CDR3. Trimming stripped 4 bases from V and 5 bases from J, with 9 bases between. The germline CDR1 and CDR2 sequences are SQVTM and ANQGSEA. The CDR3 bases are TGCAGCGTTGTAAGGGCTCACAATGAGCAGTTCTTC. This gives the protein CSVVRAHNEQFF.

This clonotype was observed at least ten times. CDR3 in amino acids: CAISDPRGSDTQYF. The CDR3 bases are TGTGCCATCAGTGATCCCCGGGGTTCAGATACGCAGTATTTT. V and J are TRBV10-3 and TRBJ2-3; D is possibly TRBD2 (5 bases). Trimming cost V 3 bases and J 4 bases, with 11 bases left between them. The CDR3 is made up of 14 amino acids. Germline lookup yields CDR1 ENHRY and CDR2 SYGVKD.

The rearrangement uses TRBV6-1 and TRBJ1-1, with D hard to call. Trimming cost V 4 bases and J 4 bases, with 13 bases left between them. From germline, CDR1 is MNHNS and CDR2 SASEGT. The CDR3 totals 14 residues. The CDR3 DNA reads TGTGCCAGCAGTGGACGGACCCTAGGCACTGAAGCTTTCTTT. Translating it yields CASSGRTLGTEAFF.

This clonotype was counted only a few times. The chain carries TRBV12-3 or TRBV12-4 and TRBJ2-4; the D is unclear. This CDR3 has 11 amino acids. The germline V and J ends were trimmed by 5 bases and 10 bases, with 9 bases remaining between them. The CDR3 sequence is CASSQGSIQYF. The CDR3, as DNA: TGTGCCAGCAGTCAAGGATCAATTCAGTACTTC.

CDR3: CASSAGTSGNDEQFF. The CDR3 nucleotides are TGTGCCAGCAGCGCCGGGACTAGCGGGAACGATGAGCAGTTCTTC. The gene calls are TRBV11-2 and TRBJ2-1, with 13 bases lining up with TRBD2. Germline V gives CDR1 SGHAT, CDR2 FQNNGV. Trimming cost V 5 bases and J 8 bases; bases outside gene matches: 6. CDR3 length equals 15 residues.

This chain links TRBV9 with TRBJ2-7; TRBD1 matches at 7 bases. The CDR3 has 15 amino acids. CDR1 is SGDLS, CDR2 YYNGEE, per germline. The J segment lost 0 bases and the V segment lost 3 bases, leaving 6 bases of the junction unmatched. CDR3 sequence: CASSEGTVFSYEQYF. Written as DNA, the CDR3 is TGTGCCAGCAGCGAGGGGACAGTTTTCTCCTACGAGCAGTACTTC.

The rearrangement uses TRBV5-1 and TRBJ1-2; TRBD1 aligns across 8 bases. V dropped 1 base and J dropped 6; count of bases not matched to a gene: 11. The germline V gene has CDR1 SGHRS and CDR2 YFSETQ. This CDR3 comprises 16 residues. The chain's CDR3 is CASSLYGDRSPDGYTF. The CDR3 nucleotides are TGCGCCAGCAGCTTGTATGGGGACAGGTCGCCGGATGGCTACACCTTC. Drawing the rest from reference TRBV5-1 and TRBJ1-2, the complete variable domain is KAGVTQTPRYLIKTRGQQVTLSCSPISGHRSVSWYQQTPGQGLQFLFEYFSETQRNKGNFPGRFSGRQFSNSRSEMNVSTLELGDSALYLCASSLYGDRSPDGYTFGSGTRLTVV.

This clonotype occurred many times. The CDR3 loop is CSARDLKDWAEKLFF. CDR3 sequence (DNA): TGCAGTGCTAGAGATCTAAAGGACTGGGCTGAAAAACTGTTTTTT. V usage is TRBV20-1 and J usage is TRBJ1-4; D not certain. CDR3 size: 15 residues. V lost 0 bases to trimming and J lost 7 bases, with 15 bases between them. Germline V CDR1 and CDR2: DFQATT, SNEGSKA (reference sequence).

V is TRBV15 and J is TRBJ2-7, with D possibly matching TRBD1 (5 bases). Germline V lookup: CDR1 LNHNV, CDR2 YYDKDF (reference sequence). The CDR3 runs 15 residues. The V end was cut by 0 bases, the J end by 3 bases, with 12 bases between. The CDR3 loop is CATSRDPTGNYEQYF. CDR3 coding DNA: TGTGCCACCAGCAGAGATCCCACAGGAAACTACGAGCAGTACTTC.

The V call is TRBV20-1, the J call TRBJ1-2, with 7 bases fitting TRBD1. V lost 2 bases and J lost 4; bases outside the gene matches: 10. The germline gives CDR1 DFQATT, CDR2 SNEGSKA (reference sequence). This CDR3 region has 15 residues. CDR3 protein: CSARQTGELFYGYTF. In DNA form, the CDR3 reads TGCAGTGCTAGACAAACAGGGGAACTCTTCTATGGCTACACCTTC.

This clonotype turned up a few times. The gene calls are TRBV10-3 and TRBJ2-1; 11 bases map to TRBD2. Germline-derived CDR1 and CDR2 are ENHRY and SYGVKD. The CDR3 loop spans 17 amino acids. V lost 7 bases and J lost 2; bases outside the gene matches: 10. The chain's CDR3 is CAITDSGGARTYNEQFF. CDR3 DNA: TGTGCCATCACCGATAGCGGGGGGGCTCGAACCTACAATGAGCAGTTCTTC.

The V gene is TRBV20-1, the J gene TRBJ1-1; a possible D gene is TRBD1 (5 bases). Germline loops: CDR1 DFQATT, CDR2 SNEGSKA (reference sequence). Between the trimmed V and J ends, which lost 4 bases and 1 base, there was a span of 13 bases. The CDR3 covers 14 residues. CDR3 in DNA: TGCAGTGCTAAGTCGGGGGGGAGGAACACTGAAGCTTTCTTT. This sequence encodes CSAKSGGRNTEAFF.

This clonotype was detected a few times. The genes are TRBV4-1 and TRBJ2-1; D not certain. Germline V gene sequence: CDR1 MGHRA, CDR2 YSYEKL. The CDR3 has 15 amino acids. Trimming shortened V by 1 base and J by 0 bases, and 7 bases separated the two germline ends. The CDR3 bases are TGCGCCAGCAGCCAAGTCGGCAGCTCCTACAATGAGCAGTTCTTC. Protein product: CASSQVGSSYNEQFF.

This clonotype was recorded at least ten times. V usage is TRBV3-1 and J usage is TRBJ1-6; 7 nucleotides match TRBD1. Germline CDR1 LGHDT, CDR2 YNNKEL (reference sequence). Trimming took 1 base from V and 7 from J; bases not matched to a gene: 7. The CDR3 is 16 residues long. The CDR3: CASSQVESDRNSPLHF. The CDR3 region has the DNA TGTGCCAGCAGCCAAGTGGAATCGGACAGGAATTCACCCCTCCACTTT.

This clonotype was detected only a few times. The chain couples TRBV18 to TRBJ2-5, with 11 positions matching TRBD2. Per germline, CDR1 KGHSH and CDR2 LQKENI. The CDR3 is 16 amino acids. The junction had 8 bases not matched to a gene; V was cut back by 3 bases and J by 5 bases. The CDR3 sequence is CASSPEGLAELETQYF. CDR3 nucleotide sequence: TGTGCCAGCTCACCCGAGGGACTAGCGGAATTGGAGACCCAGTACTTC.

The CDR3 reads CASSRQGRTEAFF. DNA of the CDR3: TGTGCCAGCAGTCGACAGGGACGGACTGAAGCTTTCTTT. The chain joins TRBV28 to TRBJ1-1; 7 bases fit TRBD1. The V segment lost 5 bases and the J segment 5 bases; nucleotides outside the gene matches: 5. This CDR3 region has 13 residues. Germline CDR1 reads MDHEN; CDR2 reads SYDVKM.

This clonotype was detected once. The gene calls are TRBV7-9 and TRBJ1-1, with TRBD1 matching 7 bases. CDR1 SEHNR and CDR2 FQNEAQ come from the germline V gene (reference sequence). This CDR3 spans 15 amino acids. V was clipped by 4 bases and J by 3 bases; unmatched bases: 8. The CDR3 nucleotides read TGTGCCAGCAGCTCCGGTCCTACAGGGGACACTGAAGCTTTCTTT. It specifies CASSSGPTGDTEAFF.

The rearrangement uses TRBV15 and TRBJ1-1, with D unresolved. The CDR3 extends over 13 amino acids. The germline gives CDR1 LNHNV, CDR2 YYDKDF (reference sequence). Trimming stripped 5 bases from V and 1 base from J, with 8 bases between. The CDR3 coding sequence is TGTGCCACCAGCCGGAGGGCGAACACTGAAGCTTTCTTT. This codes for CATSRRANTEAFF.